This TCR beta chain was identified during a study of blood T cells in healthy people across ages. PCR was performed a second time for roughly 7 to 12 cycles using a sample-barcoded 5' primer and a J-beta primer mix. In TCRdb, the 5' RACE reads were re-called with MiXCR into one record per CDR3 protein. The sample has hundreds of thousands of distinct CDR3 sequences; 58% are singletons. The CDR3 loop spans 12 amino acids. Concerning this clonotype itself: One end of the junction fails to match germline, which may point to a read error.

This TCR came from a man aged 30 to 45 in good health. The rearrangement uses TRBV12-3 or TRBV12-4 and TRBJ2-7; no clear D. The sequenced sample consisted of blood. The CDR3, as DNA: TGTGCCAGCAGTTTGAACTCCCACGAGCAGTACTTC. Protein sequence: CASSLNSHEQYF.